This TCR beta chain came from a study of shared T cell receptors in the human thymus. Profiled with immunoSEQ multiplex PCR; TCRdb holds only in-frame clones, not every one. Of over 350,000 clones detected, roughly 94% appear once; the ten largest clones hold roughly 0.02%. The CDR3 has 18 amino acids. Germline CDR1 SGHTA, CDR2 FQGNSA. V lost 5 bases to trimming and J lost 3 bases; unmatched junction nucleotides: 12. This receptor was obtained from a human donor. The rearrangement links TRBV7-2 to TRBJ2-6; TRBD1 matches 8 bases. Sequenced sample: thymocytes. The CDR3 sequence: CASSTRQGIPHGANVLTF. DNA of the CDR3: TGTGCCAGCAGCACCCGACAGGGGATCCCACATGGGGCCAACGTCCTGACTTTC.